The 27 T cell receptor beta chains reported below all come from one sample, sequenced in a study of blood T cell repertoires in COVID-19. Profiling relied on immunoSEQ multiplex PCR, and the TCRdb table lists in-frame clones only, not all of them. The sample holds 150,000 to 200,000 clones, roughly 80% seen once. Material: peripheral blood. These receptors all stem from a woman between 70 and 85 years old with COVID-19, enrolled during active disease.

The chain joins TRBV27 to TRBJ2-3; maybe TRBD1 (6 bases). Trimming left V 6 bases short and J 3 bases short, with 19 bases between. The CDR3 has 16 residues. Germline CDR1 MNHEY, CDR2 SMNVEV (reference sequence). DNA for the CDR3: TGTGCCAGCAGCCCCCCAGGGGTCCGGCTGACAGATACGCAGTATTTT. It translates to CASSPPGVRLTDTQYF.

In this sample, this clone turned up a few times. This sequence joins TRBV13 and TRBJ2-1; 11 nucleotides line up with TRBD2. CDR3 size: 16 residues. Germline CDR1 PRHDT, CDR2 FYEKMQ (reference sequence). The junction had 9 bases not matched to a gene; V was cut back by 5 bases and J by 6 bases. CDR3 DNA: TGTGCCAGCAGCCTCAATAGCGGGAGGGCCCCCAATGAGCAGTTCTTC. Its translation: CASSLNSGRAPNEQFF.

The chain links TRBV10-2 to TRBJ2-5; no firm D call. CDR1 WSHSY and CDR2 SAAADI come from the germline V gene. This CDR3 has 13 residues. V lost 7 bases and J 5 bases, leaving 14 bases between the germline ends. The CDR3 is CASKSALEETQYF. The CDR3, as DNA: TGCGCCAGCAAGTCCGCTCTCGAGGAGACCCAGTACTTC.

J is TRBJ2-7 and V is TRBV30; D remains ambiguous. Germline V CDR1 and CDR2: GTSNPN, SVGIG (reference sequence). The V gene lost 0 bases and the J gene lost 4 bases, with 10 bases spanning the gap. The CDR3 covers 13 residues. CDR3 bases: TGTGCCTGGAGTGTACCCCAGTTATACGAGCAGTACGTC. Translated, it gives CAWSVPQLYEQYV.

The rearrangement uses TRBV5-1 and TRBJ1-2; unclear D gene. This CDR3 has 14 residues. The V gene lost 7 bases and the J gene lost 1 base, with 14 bases spanning the gap. Looked up from germline, CDR1 is SGHRS and CDR2 is YFSETQ. CDR3 DNA sequence: TGCGCCAGCGCTGGGCAAGGTAGTAACTATGGCTACACCTTC. Translating it yields CASAGQGSNYGYTF. Based on the CDR3 plus reference TRBV5-1 and TRBJ1-2, the full variable domain is KAGVTQTPRYLIKTRGQQVTLSCSPISGHRSVSWYQQTPGQGLQFLFEYFSETQRNKGNFPGRFSGRQFSNSRSEMNVSTLELGDSALYLCASAGQGSNYGYTFGSGTRLTVV.

The genes are TRBV6-4 and TRBJ1-2; D remains unclear. Trimming left V 2 bases short and J 7 bases short, with 14 bases between. This CDR3 comprises 14 residues. Looked up from germline, CDR1 is MRHNA and CDR2 is SNTAGT. In DNA, the CDR3 is TGTGCCAGCAGTGACAATCCGGGGTCGGGTGGCTACACCTTC. Its protein product is CASSDNPGSGGYTF.

The rearrangement joins TRBV5-4 to TRBJ2-7, with D possibly being TRBD1 (6 bases). Germline V gene sequence: CDR1 SGHNT, CDR2 YYREEE (reference sequence). Trimming removed 5 bases at V and 3 bases at J, with 12 bases between. This CDR3 spans 13 amino acids. The CDR3: CASSRQENYEQYF. The CDR3, as DNA: TGTGCCAGCAGTAGACAGGAGAACTACGAGCAGTACTTC. Full variable domain (missing parts from reference TRBV5-4 and TRBJ2-7): ETGVTQSPTHLIKTRGQQVTLRCSSQSGHNTVSWYQQALGQGPQFIFQYYREEENGRGNFPPRFSGLQFPNYSSELNVNALELDDSALYLCASSRQENYEQYFGPGTRLTVT.

This clone was seen just once. The rearrangement joins TRBV10-2 to TRBJ2-7; weak D call: TRBD1 (5 bases). This CDR3 spans 13 amino acids. With 4 bases removed from V and 6 bases from J, the gap between germline ends came to 13 bases. Germline V lookup: CDR1 WSHSY, CDR2 SAAADI. CDR3 loop: CASSVSQGSEQYV. DNA for the CDR3: TGCGCCAGCAGTGTTTCTCAGGGATCCGAGCAGTACGTC.

The gene calls are TRBV9 and TRBJ2-2; 11 bases are a match to TRBD2. This CDR3 is built from 15 residues. The V and J ends lost 5 bases and 5 bases, in that order; junction bases with no gene match: 5. CDR1 and CDR2 from the germline V gene are SGDLS and YYNGEE. CDR3 bases: TGTGCCAGCAGGTTAGCGGGAGGGCCGACCGGGGAGCTGTTTTTT. Its protein product is CASRLAGGPTGELFF.

V usage is TRBV5-6 and J usage is TRBJ2-2; D unresolved. Germline values: CDR1 SGHDT, CDR2 YYEEEE. The CDR3 totals 13 residues. The ends were cut back, 4 bases at V and 7 bases at J, with 11 bases in the middle. DNA of the CDR3: TGTGCCAGCAGCACCCTAGTAAACGGGGAGCTGTTTTTT. It encodes CASSTLVNGELFF.

The chain employs TRBV2 and TRBJ2-4, with 15 nucleotides matching TRBD2. The CDR3 consists of 16 residues. J was trimmed by 8 bases and V by 7 bases; bases with no gene match: 9. Germline CDR1 reads SNHLY; CDR2 reads FYNNEI. DNA for the CDR3: TGTGCCAGCACTCCTCTAGGGACTAGCGGGGGGTACATTCAGTACTTC. Encoded protein: CASTPLGTSGGYIQYF.

The V gene is TRBV29-1, the J gene TRBJ1-2; D possibly corresponds to TRBD1 (6 bases). This CDR3 comprises 14 residues. V was pared by 5 bases and J by 5 bases, with 18 bases between. The germline V gene has CDR1 SQVTM and CDR2 ANQGSEA. The CDR3 coding sequence is TGCAGCGTTACCAGGAACCCAGGGGAGTATGGCTACACCTTC. Its translation is CSVTRNPGEYGYTF. The full variable domain, in which reference TRBV29-1 and TRBJ1-2 provide the parts outside the CDR3, is SAVISQKPSRDICQRGTSLTIQCQVDSQVTMMFWYRQQPGQSLTLIATANQGSEATYESGFVIDKFPISRPNLTFSTLTVSNMSPEDSSIYLCSVTRNPGEYGYTFGSGTRLTVV.

The CDR3 spells CASSLSTRAGVNYGYTF. In DNA form, the CDR3 reads TGTGCCAGCAGTTTATCGACCCGGGCAGGGGTGAATTATGGCTACACCTTC. The J gene is TRBJ1-2, the V gene TRBV27, with D maybe TRBD1 (6 bases). Trimming took 0 bases from V and 5 from J, leaving 19 bases between them. The germline V gene encodes CDR1 MNHEY and CDR2 SMNVEV (reference sequence). CDR3 length: 17 residues.

For this clone: One end of the junction is discordant with germline, which a read error may explain. Other DNA sequences of this sample code for an identical CDR3. V is TRBV10-1 and J is TRBJ1-4; 12 bases match TRBD1. CDR1 and CDR2 (germline): WNHNN, SYGVQD (reference sequence). This CDR3 contains 14 residues. The CDR3, as DNA: TGCGCCAGATGGGGGACAGGGGGCAGGGAAAAATTGTTTTTT. Translation: CARWGTGGREKLFF.

The chain uses TRBV7-2 and TRBJ2-4; D is possibly TRBD1 (6 bases). Germline V gives CDR1 SGHTA, CDR2 FQGNSA. The ends were cut back, 4 bases at V and 6 bases at J, with 13 bases in the middle. The CDR3 runs 14 residues. CDR3 DNA sequence: TGTGCCAGCAGCTCAACAGGGTACGGAAACATTCAGTACTTC. This translates into CASSSTGYGNIQYF.

CDR3 bases: TGTGCCAGCAGCGGATTACAGGGCGGGAGTGGCTACACCTTC. It specifies CASSGLQGGSGYTF. This chain links TRBV9 with TRBJ1-2; D may be TRBD1 (6 bases). The CDR3 runs to 14 residues. V dropped 3 bases and J dropped 7 bases, with 16 bases sitting between them. Germline values: CDR1 SGDLS, CDR2 YYNGEE.

This clone ranks as medium-sized. The V and J genes are TRBV4-1 and TRBJ2-7, with 10 bases identical to TRBD2. With 0 bases clipped from V and 0 bases from J, the junction kept 11 bases outside the gene matches. The CDR3 is made up of 19 amino acids. CDR1 and CDR2 (germline): MGHRA, YSYEKL. The CDR3 DNA reads TGCGCCAGCAGCCAAGATCGGGGAGCGGGAGGGACAAGCTCCTACGAGCAGTACTTC. Its translation is CASSQDRGAGGTSSYEQYF.

This rearrangement joins TRBV23-1 to TRBJ2-7; 10 bases match TRBD2. TRBV23-1 is treated as an ORF (open reading frame) with a function not yet certain. This CDR3 comprises 17 residues. J was trimmed by 2 bases and V by 3 bases; bases with no gene match: 10. CDR3 coding DNA: TGCGCCAGCAGTCACGACCGCCTAGCGGGGGAGACCTACGAGCAGTACGTC. This encodes CASSHDRLAGETYEQYV.

The V gene is TRBV4-1, the J gene TRBJ2-5, with D possibly TRBD2 on 6 matching bases. V was shortened by 4 bases and J by 3 bases, with 18 bases between the two germline ends. This CDR3 region has 16 residues. From germline, CDR1 is MGHRA and CDR2 YSYEKL. The CDR3 region has the DNA TGCGCCAGCAGCCCGGGGGACCGGGGCGGTGAAGAGACCCAGTACTTC. Its translation is CASSPGDRGGEETQYF.

The chain recombines TRBV6-5 with TRBJ2-7; TRBD2 matches 8 bases. The CDR3 loop spans 15 amino acids. V lost 2 bases, J lost 4 bases, and 7 bases stayed unmatched. CDR1 is MNHEY, CDR2 SVGAGI, per germline. The CDR3 nucleotides are TGTGCCAGCAGTTACGCAGCGGGAGCTATATACGAGCAGTACTTC. This codes for CASSYAAGAIYEQYF.

V and J are TRBV19 and TRBJ1-5; D perhaps matches TRBD1 (5 bases). The CDR3 extends over 16 amino acids. Trimming left V 6 bases short and J 5 bases short, with 20 bases between. CDR1 LNHDA and CDR2 SQIVND come from the germline V gene (reference sequence). CDR3 sequence reads: CASRITGVGVYQPQHF. CDR3 in DNA: TGTGCCAGTAGAATCACAGGTGTTGGGGTCTATCAGCCCCAGCATTTT.

The chain carries TRBV5-1 and TRBJ2-2; 7 bases fit TRBD1. The CDR3 loop spans 14 amino acids. Germline loops: CDR1 SGHRS, CDR2 YFSETQ. V lost 4 bases to trimming and J lost 5 bases; unmatched junction nucleotides: 5. The CDR3 loop is CASSVSQGTGELFF. CDR3 bases: TGCGCCAGCAGCGTATCACAGGGGACCGGGGAGCTGTTTTTT. Based on the CDR3 plus reference TRBV5-1 and TRBJ2-2, the full variable domain is KAGVTQTPRYLIKTRGQQVTLSCSPISGHRSVSWYQQTPGQGLQFLFEYFSETQRNKGNFPGRFSGRQFSNSRSEMNVSTLELGDSALYLCASSVSQGTGELFFGEGSRLTVL.

Only one count was recorded for this clone. This chain joins TRBV18 and TRBJ1-1; D call uncertain. CDR1 is KGHSH and CDR2 is LQKENI in the germline V gene. The ends were cut back, 3 bases at V and 3 bases at J, with 8 bases in the middle. The CDR3 runs to 13 residues. The CDR3 here is CASSPYRDTEAFF. The CDR3 DNA reads as TGTGCCAGCTCACCCTACCGGGACACTGAAGCTTTCTTT. Supplemented by reference TRBV18 and TRBJ1-1, the full variable domain reads NAGVMQNPRHLVRRRGQEARLRCSPMKGHSHVYWYRQLPEEGLKFMVYLQKENIIDESGMPKERFSAEFPKEGPSILRIQQVVRGDSAAYFCASSPYRDTEAFFGQGTRLTVV.

This chain links TRBV29-1 with TRBJ1-1; 11 nucleotides align to TRBD1. CDR1 is SQVTM, CDR2 ANQGSEA, per germline. The CDR3 extends over 16 amino acids. V lost 6 bases, J lost 2 bases, and 11 bases stayed unmatched. Here the CDR3 DNA reads TGCAGCGTGGAGGACCCGGGACAGGGGGGAAACACTGAAGCTTTCTTT. Translation: CSVEDPGQGGNTEAFF.

The chain is built from TRBV18 and TRBJ2-2, with 9 bases matching TRBD2. The CDR3 runs to 16 residues. J gave up 4 bases and V 1 base, and 4 bases lay outside the gene matches. CDR1 and CDR2 (germline): KGHSH, LQKENI. The CDR3 region is CASSPLAGAGTGELFF. The CDR3 DNA follows: TGTGCCAGCTCACCACTAGCGGGAGCCGGCACCGGGGAGCTGTTTTTT.

This chain links TRBV7-8 with TRBJ1-1, with D unresolved. From germline, CDR1 is SGHVS and CDR2 FQNEAQ. CDR3 length: 15 amino acids. V was cut by 6 bases and J by 4 bases, with 18 bases left in between. CDR3 bases: TGTGCCAGCAGTTCAGGTGTATCTCGAATCACTGAAGCTTTCTTT. It translates to CASSSGVSRITEAFF.

V is TRBV28 and J is TRBJ2-3; 9 nucleotides match TRBD1. This CDR3 contains 19 residues. CDR1 and CDR2 from the germline V gene are MDHEN and SYDVKM. The V and J ends lost 2 bases and 3 bases, in that order; junction bases with no gene match: 15. This chain's CDR3 is CASSLGIAGGTGKTDTQYF. The CDR3 DNA reads as TGTGCCAGCAGTTTAGGGATCGCGGGTGGGACAGGGAAGACAGATACGCAGTATTTT.